These T cell receptor beta chains were read from a single sample in a study of T cell repertoires in cytomegalovirus infection. TCRdb reprocessed the reads via MiXCR and lists one record per CDR3 protein. This repertoire shows around 350,000 distinct CDR3 sequences, 15% to 20% found once; its top ten account for 8.5% to 10%. The sequenced sample was PBMCs. The receptors were gathered from a human donor in good health (CMV status not recorded). Some clones in this sample may be carry-over from other donors' samples. Each CDR3 is given with its conserved first and last residue. D genes are given only for firm matches. The listing skips clone size in some rows; elsewhere it reads once, few, many or a size class.

len	abundance	v_gene	j_gene	d_gene	CDR3nt	CDR3aa
18	many	TRBV28	TRBJ2-5	-	TGTGCCAGCAGTCTCGTTATGGGAACACGGGGAGACCAAGAGACCCAGTACTTC	CASSLVMGTRGDQETQYF
14	-	TRBV2	TRBJ1-1	-	TGTGCCAGCATGAGGTTGGATATGGACACTGAAGCTTTCTTT	CASMRLDMDTEAFF
12	-	TRBV12-3/TRBV12-4	TRBJ2-7	TRBD1	TGTGCCAGCAGTTTTGGACAGGGGGGGCAGTACTTC	CASSFGQGGQYF
14	many	TRBV7-2	TRBJ2-3	TRBD2	TGTGCCAGCAGCCCCGGAGGCGGGAGGGATACGCAGTATTTT	CASSPGGGRDTQYF
13	-	TRBV7-2	TRBJ1-1	-	TGTGCCAGCAGCTTAATGGAGGATTTCGGAGCTTTCTTT	CASSLMEDFGAFF
16	many	TRBV10-3	TRBJ2-1	TRBD1	TGTGCCATCAGTGAGGACAGGGGCCGATACATGTATGAGCAGTTCTTC	CAISEDRGRYMYEQFF
17	few	TRBV4-1	TRBJ2-3	-	TGCGCCAGCAGCCAAGGATGGGCAGGGAGTTTCACAGATACGCAGTATTTT	CASSQGWAGSFTDTQYF
12	-	TRBV19	TRBJ1-4	-	TGTGCCAGCGGGACGCCTAATGAAAAACTGTTTTTT	CASGTPNEKLFF
17	-	TRBV12-3/TRBV12-4	TRBJ2-3	TRBD2	TGTGCCAGCAGTTTGGTAGCGGGAGACCTAAACACAGATACGCAGTATTTT	CASSLVAGDLNTDTQYF
15	-	TRBV5-1	TRBJ2-5	-	TGCGCCAGCAGTCTACAGGGTTTGGGACAAGAGACCCAGTACTTC	CASSLQGLGQETQYF
17	few	TRBV7-2	TRBJ1-6	-	TGTGCCAGCAGCTCCAGGGCGAGGGGGGGGAGAAATTCACCCCTCCACTTT	CASSSRARGGRNSPLHF
19	many	TRBV7-6	TRBJ2-1	TRBD2	TGTGCCAGCAGCTTGGTAGATGTTAGCGGGAGAAACTCCTACAATGAGCAGTTCTTC	CASSLVDVSGRNSYNEQFF
14	many	TRBV7-6	TRBJ2-7	-	TGTGCCAGCAGCTCCGGACAGTGGCCCTACGAGCAGTACTTC	CASSSGQWPYEQYF
13	few	TRBV20-1	TRBJ2-7	-	TGCAGTGGCAGTGACTCCATTCCCTACGAGCAGTACTTC	CSGSDSIPYEQYF
12	once	TRBV20-1	TRBJ1-2	TRBD1	TGCAGTGCAATTGGACAGGGGGCTGGCTACACCTTC	CSAIGQGAGYTF
14	-	TRBV15	TRBJ2-3	-	TGTGCCACGTGTGATAGTTCTTTCACAGATACGCAGTATTTT	CATCDSSFTDTQYF
15	many	TRBV7-6	TRBJ1-6	TRBD1	TGTGCCAGCAGCTTGATCGGACAGGGGAATTCACCCCTCCACTTT	CASSLIGQGNSPLHF
15	many	TRBV7-9	TRBJ2-3	-	TGTGCCAGCAGCTCAGGTGGACCGGGACTTCATATGCAGTATTTT	CASSSGGPGLHMQYF
19	many	TRBV7-8	TRBJ2-7	TRBD1	TGTGCCAGCATTCTTCGCGGGACAGGGACATACAGGAGCTCCTACGAGCAGTACTTC	CASILRGTGTYRSSYEQYF
16	once	TRBV18	TRBJ2-7	TRBD1	TGTGCCAGCTCTCCCTCAAACCGGGGACAGACCTACGAGCAGTACTTC	CASSPSNRGQTYEQYF
12	few	TRBV5-8	TRBJ2-7	-	TGTGCCAGCAGCTGGGTGCACTACGAGCAGTACTTC	CASSWVHYEQYF
14	-	TRBV6-2/TRBV6-3	TRBJ2-7	-	TGTGCCAGCAGTTATGTGGGAGAAATTTACGAGCAGTACTTC	CASSYVGEIYEQYF
14	-	TRBV7-2	TRBJ2-7	-	TGTGCCAGCAGCTTAAGGCCGGGACTCTACGAGCAGTACTTC	CASSLRPGLYEQYF
15	many	TRBV7-9	TRBJ2-5	TRBD2	TGTGCCAGCAGCTTTTTAGCGGGGGGCCAGTCGCCCCAGTACTTC	CASSFLAGGQSPQYF
15	-	TRBV27	TRBJ2-7	-	TGTGCCAGCAGTACCACCCCCGCGGGGTCCTACGAGCAGTACTTC	CASSTTPAGSYEQYF
16	few	TRBV7-2	TRBJ1-1	-	TGTGCCAGCAGCTCCAGAACCCCCGGGGCCCCTACTGAAGCTTTCTTT	CASSSRTPGAPTEAFF
15	-	TRBV27	TRBJ1-2	-	TGTGCCAGCAGTCCGAACAGGGTTACTAACTATGGCTACACCTTC	CASSPNRVTNYGYTF
14	-	TRBV20-1	TRBJ1-2	-	TGCAGTGCTAGAGATGACAGGATCTACGATGGCTACACCTTC	CSARDDRIYDGYTF
15	-	TRBV3-1	TRBJ2-5	TRBD1	TGTGCCAGCAGCCAGACAGGGAGCCCCCAGGAGACCCAGTACTTC	CASSQTGSPQETQYF
14	-	TRBV18	TRBJ2-3	-	TGTGCCAGCTCACCCCTCGACAGTCCAGATACGCAGTATTTT	CASSPLDSPDTQYF
15	-	TRBV19	TRBJ2-5	-	TGTGCCAGTAGTAGCAAGGGGGGTCGGCAAGAGACCCAGTACTTC	CASSSKGGRQETQYF
14	few	TRBV7-9	TRBJ2-5	-	TGTGCCAGCAGTTTCGGGTTTCGTCGAGAGACCCAGTACTTC	CASSFGFRRETQYF
12	-	TRBV29-1	TRBJ2-5	TRBD1	TGCAGCGCCCTTAACAGGGGAGAGACCCAGTACTTC	CSALNRGETQYF
15	-	TRBV20-1	TRBJ1-5	-	TGCAGTGCTAGAGGGGTACAGGACAGCAATCAGCCCCAGCATTTT	CSARGVQDSNQPQHF
13	many	TRBV7-9	TRBJ1-2	-	TGTGCCAGCAGCTTACTCACAGGCGGTGGCTACACCTTC	CASSLLTGGGYTF
15	-	TRBV5-1	TRBJ2-3	-	TGCGCCAGCAGCCCGGAGGGGGGGCCCCCATATACGCAGTATTTT	CASSPEGGPPYTQYF
16	-	TRBV15	TRBJ2-1	TRBD2	TGTGCCACCAGCAGACGTTGGGGAGCGGGAGGTCGTGAGCAGTTCTTC	CATSRRWGAGGREQFF
15	-	TRBV12-3/TRBV12-4	TRBJ2-2	TRBD2	TGTGCCAGCTCTGGTGCGGGGGGTACTATCGGGGAGCTGTTTTTT	CASSGAGGTIGELFF
15	many	TRBV7-2	TRBJ1-5	TRBD1	TGTGCCAGCAGCCAAGCAGGGGGCAGGGATCAGCCCCAGCATTTT	CASSQAGGRDQPQHF
13	-	TRBV20-1	TRBJ2-5	-	TGCAGTGCTATTTTGGGCCCTCCAGAGACCCAGTACTTC	CSAILGPPETQYF
16	few	TRBV20-1	TRBJ2-5	TRBD2	TGCAGTGCTAGAGATATCGAGCGGGGGGGCGGAGAGACCCAGTACTTC	CSARDIERGGGETQYF
13	many	TRBV12-3/TRBV12-4	TRBJ2-5	-	TGTGCCAGCAGCATAGCTTTCAAAGAGACCCAGTACTTC	CASSIAFKETQYF
11	many	TRBV7-6	TRBJ2-5	-	TGTGCCAGCAGCAACCAAGAGACCCAGTACTTC	CASSNQETQYF
16	-	TRBV5-1	TRBJ2-5	TRBD2	TGCGCCAGCAGCTTAAGCTCGCGGGAGTGGGTAGAGACCCAGTACTTC	CASSLSSREWVETQYF
14	few	TRBV7-2	TRBJ2-3	TRBD1	TGTGCCAGCGGGTACAGGGGTAGCACAGATACGCAGTATTTT	CASGYRGSTDTQYF
13	few	TRBV6-2/TRBV6-3	TRBJ2-5	-	TGTGCCAGCACGGAGCCGAATCAAGAGACCCAGTACTTC	CASTEPNQETQYF
16	many	TRBV6-1	TRBJ2-1	-	TGTGCCAGCAGTGGGGGTTCGGGGCTAGCCGGCAATGAGCAGTTCTTC	CASSGGSGLAGNEQFF
14	few	TRBV5-4	TRBJ2-1	TRBD2	TGTGCCAGCAGATTGAGCGGGATGGGGAATGAGCAGTTCTTC	CASRLSGMGNEQFF
15	few	TRBV6-5	TRBJ2-3	-	TGTGCCAGCAGCCGCCGCGGCGCGGGCACAGATACGCAGTATTTT	CASSRRGAGTDTQYF
19	few	TRBV4-3	TRBJ2-4	TRBD2	TGCGCCAGCAGCCAAGATTTGACTAGCGGGAGGGGGGCCAAAAACATTCAGTACTTC	CASSQDLTSGRGAKNIQYF
13	many	TRBV2	TRBJ1-5	-	TGTGCCAGCAGTGGTCAGCCGGGCCAGCCCCAGCATTTT	CASSGQPGQPQHF
14	few	TRBV20-1	TRBJ1-6	TRBD1	TGCAGTGCGAGGGGAGACAGGGGGAATTCACCCCTCCACTTT	CSARGDRGNSPLHF
13	few	TRBV12-3/TRBV12-4	TRBJ1-5	-	TGTGCCAGCAGTGCCCACCTGTTAAGGCCCCAGCATTTT	CASSAHLLRPQHF
12	many	TRBV7-9	TRBJ2-1	-	TGTGCCAGCAGCTTAGGTTGGGGTGAGCAGTTCTTC	CASSLGWGEQFF